The sequence of this T cell receptor beta chain was determined in a study of blood T cell repertoires in COVID-19. The table came from immunoSEQ multiplex PCR; TCRdb's copy has only in-frame clones and leaves some out. The table records just over 300,000 clones, 85% to 90% of them present only once. Trimming cost V 2 bases and J 5 bases; bases outside gene matches: 12. Germline V lookup: CDR1 KGHSH, CDR2 LQKENI. CDR3 length equals 18 residues. V gene TRBV18 combines with J gene TRBJ2-2; TRBD2 agrees at 9 bases. The source is a man aged 25 to 45 who had recovered from COVID-19. The sample taken for sequencing was PBMCs or T cells enriched from blood (not recorded which). The CDR3 DNA follows: TGTGCCAGCTCACCAGTTGGTAGCGGGAGAGGTACTACCGGGGAGCTGTTTTTT. This gives the protein CASSPVGSGRGTTGELFF.